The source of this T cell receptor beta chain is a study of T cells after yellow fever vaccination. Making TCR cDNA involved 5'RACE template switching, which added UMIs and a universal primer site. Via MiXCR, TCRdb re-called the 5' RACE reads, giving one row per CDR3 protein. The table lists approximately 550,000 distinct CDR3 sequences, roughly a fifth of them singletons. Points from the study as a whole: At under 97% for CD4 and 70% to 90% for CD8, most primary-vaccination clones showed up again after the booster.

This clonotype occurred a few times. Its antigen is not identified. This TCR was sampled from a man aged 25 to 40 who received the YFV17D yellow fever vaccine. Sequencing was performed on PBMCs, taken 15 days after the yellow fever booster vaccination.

CDR3 amino acids: CSGGTVYEQFF. The DNA for the CDR3 is TGCAGCGGAGGCACGGTCTATGAGCAGTTCTTC. The genes are TRBV29-1 and TRBJ2-1; D is ambiguous. CDR1 and CDR2 from the germline V gene are SQVTM and ANQGSEA. This CDR3 has 11 residues. The V end lost 7 bases, the J end lost 8 bases, and 12 bases lay between the germline ends.